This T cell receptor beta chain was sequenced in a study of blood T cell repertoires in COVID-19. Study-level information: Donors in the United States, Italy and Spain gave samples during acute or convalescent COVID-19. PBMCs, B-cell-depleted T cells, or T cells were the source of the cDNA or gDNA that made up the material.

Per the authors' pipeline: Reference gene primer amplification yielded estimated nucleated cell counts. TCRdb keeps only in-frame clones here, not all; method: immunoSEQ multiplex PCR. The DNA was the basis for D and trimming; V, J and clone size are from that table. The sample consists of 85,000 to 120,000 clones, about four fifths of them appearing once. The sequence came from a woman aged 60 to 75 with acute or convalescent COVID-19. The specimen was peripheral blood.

CDR3 nucleotides: TGTGCCTGGAGTGTATGGGCTGTGAGTAATTCACCCCTCCACTTT. This translates into CAWSVWAVSNSPLHF. The J gene is TRBJ1-6, the V gene TRBV30; unclear D gene. Germline-derived CDR1 and CDR2 are GTSNPN and SVGIG (reference sequence). CDR3 size: 15 residues. The V and J ends lost 0 bases and 6 bases respectively, with 12 bases between them.